Below are 10 T cell receptor beta chains sequenced from a single sample in a study of T cells in Graves' hyperthyroidism and ophthalmopathy. TCR beta CDR3 regions were amplified from RNA. The TCR CDR3 was amplified in a first-round RT-PCR using the HTBI primer set. TCRdb called the multiplex PCR reads again in MiXCR, with one record for every CDR3 protein. The table lists over 150,000 distinct CDR3 sequences, roughly 17% of them singletons. Sequenced: blood. These receptors came from a woman aged 45-65 years with Graves' hyperthyroidism.

Ten or more counts support this clonotype. The chain is built from TRBV2 and TRBJ2-5, with 7 bases that match TRBD2. This CDR3 comprises 14 residues. V shed 7 bases and J 4 bases; nucleotides not matched to a gene: 9. CDR1 and CDR2 from the germline V gene are SNHLY and FYNNEI. CDR3 sequence: CASMSAGPGETQYF. CDR3 bases: TGTGCCAGCATGTCAGCGGGACCCGGAGAGACCCAGTACTTC.

This clonotype was observed at least ten times. V and J are TRBV27 and TRBJ2-6; unclear D gene. With 2 bases removed from V and 0 bases from J, the gap between germline ends came to 11 bases. CDR1 is MNHEY and CDR2 is SMNVEV in the germline V gene (reference sequence). This CDR3 has 17 amino acids. CDR3: CASSLTPWGSGANVLTF. The DNA for the CDR3 is TGTGCCAGCAGTTTAACGCCCTGGGGCTCTGGGGCCAACGTCCTGACTTTC.

The count of this clonotype is one. A read error may be the cause here, since a much bigger clone is one base away. J is TRBJ2-1 and V is TRBV20-1, with unresolved D. From germline, CDR1 is DFQATT and CDR2 SNEGSKA (reference sequence). The ends were cut back, 3 bases at V and 5 bases at J, with 14 bases in the middle. The CDR3 consists of 14 residues. Here the CDR3 DNA reads TGCAGTGCTAGTTCCCCCCTAACCCACAATGAGCAGTTCTTC. This sequence encodes CSASSPLTHNEQFF.

J is TRBJ2-7 and V is TRBV6-1; possible D gene TRBD2, 5 bases. V lost 7 bases, J lost 1 base, and 11 bases lay in between. CDR1 and CDR2 from the germline V gene are MNHNS and SASEGT. CDR3 size: 13 residues. The chain's CDR3 is CASTNSGSYEQYF. CDR3 sequence (DNA): TGTGCCAGCACCAACAGCGGATCCTACGAGCAGTACTTC.

The genes are TRBV20-1 and TRBJ2-7, with D perhaps matching TRBD2 (5 bases). Germline CDR1 and CDR2: DFQATT and SNEGSKA (reference sequence). The V and J ends lost 3 bases and 3 bases respectively, with 9 bases between them. The CDR3 extends over 12 amino acids. In DNA form, the CDR3 reads TGCAGTGCTAGCGGGATAGACTACGAGCAGTACTTC. Translating it yields CSASGIDYEQYF.

The chain recombines TRBV30 with TRBJ2-2; 10 nucleotides line up with TRBD1. CDR3 length: 15 amino acids. The germline V gene encodes CDR1 GTSNPN and CDR2 SVGIG (reference sequence). After removal of 4 bases from V and 6 bases from J, the junction contained 8 bases not matched to a gene. The DNA for the CDR3 is TGTGCCTGGATGTCCGGGACAGGGGTTTCCGGGGAGCTGTTTTTT. Its protein is CAWMSGTGVSGELFF.

The chain joins TRBV5-1 to TRBJ2-3; the D gene is possibly TRBD2 (7 bases). Germline V lookup: CDR1 SGHRS, CDR2 YFSETQ. The CDR3 runs to 16 residues. Trimming removed 0 bases from V and 4 bases from J, with 15 bases in between. CDR3 nucleotide sequence: TGCGCCAGCAGCTTGGATGGGGGGGCGCCGTCAGATACGCAGTATTTT. It encodes CASSLDGGAPSDTQYF.

This clonotype was recorded a few times. This sequence joins TRBV7-9 and TRBJ2-1; TRBD2 matches at 8 bases. The CDR3 totals 16 residues. The ends lost 4 bases at V and 4 bases at J; junction bases unmatched: 9. Germline V gene lookup returns CDR1 SEHNR and CDR2 FQNEAQ (reference sequence). DNA for the CDR3: TGTGCCAGCAGCTACCGGGGGGGGAGTTTTTACAATGAGCAGTTCTTC. This sequence encodes CASSYRGGSFYNEQFF. Variable domain in full (rest from reference TRBV7-9 and TRBJ2-1): DTGVSQNPRHKITKRGQNVTFRCDPISEHNRLYWYRQTLGQGPEFLTYFQNEAQLEKSRLLSDRFSAERPKGSFSTLEIQRTEQGDSAMYLCASSYRGGSFYNEQFFGPGTRLTVL.

This clonotype was observed many times. The chain uses TRBV30 and TRBJ2-7; D not certain. Germline values: CDR1 GTSNPN, CDR2 SVGIG (reference sequence). Trimming left V 3 bases short and J 1 base short, with 7 bases between. The CDR3 loop spans 12 amino acids. The DNA of the CDR3 is TGTGCCTGGAGACACGGATCCTACGAGCAGTACTTC. As protein: CAWRHGSYEQYF.

This clonotype occurred many times. The genes are TRBV12-3 or TRBV12-4 and TRBJ1-1; D uncertain. CDR3 length: 15 residues. V lost 3 bases and J lost 1, with 12 bases in between. The CDR3 region has the DNA TGTGCCAGCAGTTTTCAGGCAACATCGAACACTGAAGCTTTCTTT. Translated, it gives CASSFQATSNTEAFF.